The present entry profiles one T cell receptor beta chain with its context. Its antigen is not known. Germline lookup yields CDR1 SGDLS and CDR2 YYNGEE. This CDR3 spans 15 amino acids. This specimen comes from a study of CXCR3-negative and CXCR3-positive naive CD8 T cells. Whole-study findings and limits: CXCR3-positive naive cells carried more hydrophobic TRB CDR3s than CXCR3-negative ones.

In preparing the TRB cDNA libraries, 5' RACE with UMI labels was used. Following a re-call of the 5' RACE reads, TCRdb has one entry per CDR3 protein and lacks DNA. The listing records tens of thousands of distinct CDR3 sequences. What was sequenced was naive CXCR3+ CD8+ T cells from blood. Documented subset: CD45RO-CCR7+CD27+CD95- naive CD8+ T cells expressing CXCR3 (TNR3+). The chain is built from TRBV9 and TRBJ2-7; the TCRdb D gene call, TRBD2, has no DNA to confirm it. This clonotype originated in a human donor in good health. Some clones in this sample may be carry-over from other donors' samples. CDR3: CASSRWPWASDEQYF.